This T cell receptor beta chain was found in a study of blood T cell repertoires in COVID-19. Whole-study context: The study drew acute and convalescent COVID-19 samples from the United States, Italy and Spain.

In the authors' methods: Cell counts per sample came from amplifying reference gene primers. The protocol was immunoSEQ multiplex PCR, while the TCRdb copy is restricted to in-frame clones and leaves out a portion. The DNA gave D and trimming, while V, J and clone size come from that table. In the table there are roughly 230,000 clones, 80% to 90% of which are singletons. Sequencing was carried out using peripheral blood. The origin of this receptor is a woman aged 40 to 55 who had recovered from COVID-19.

The CDR3 loop reads CASSFGQIPGNTIYF. The DNA of the CDR3 is TGTGCCAGCAGTTTTGGTCAGATACCTGGAAACACCATATATTTT. V is TRBV28 and J is TRBJ1-3; D gene uncertain. Germline assignment: CDR1 MDHEN and CDR2 SYDVKM. CDR3 size: 15 residues. V lost 3 bases, J lost 2 bases, and 11 bases lay in between.